Given below is one T cell receptor (beta chain) in context. Antigen specificity is unknown. Ophthalmopathy cases met thresholds of Clinical Activity Score at least 3, NOSPECS grade at least 4 and duration under 3 months. Extraction of PBMCs used around 9.6 ml of fresh peripheral blood. RNA transcripts provided the source from which TCR beta CDR3 regions were amplified. The TCR CDR3 first-round RT-PCR relied on the HTBI primer set. TCRdb redid the calling of the multiplex PCR reads with MiXCR, one entry per CDR3 protein. This repertoire shows approximately 690,000 distinct CDR3 sequences, roughly 20% found once; its top ten account for around a third. This sample is part of a study of T cells in Graves' hyperthyroidism and ophthalmopathy. General observations from the study: In the blood, most expanded thyroid clonotypes above 0.001 appeared as well. Ophthalmopathy was model-predicted a median roughly 6.2 months pre-onset.

V lost 6 bases, J lost 3 bases, and 15 bases stayed unmatched. This CDR3 is 18 amino acids long. CDR1 is MNHEY and CDR2 is SMNVEV in the germline V gene (reference sequence). The chain has TRBV27 and TRBJ2-1; 9 positions agree with TRBD2. Specimen: blood. The sequence was obtained from a man between 25 and 39 years old with Graves' ophthalmopathy. The CDR3 reads CASSRDGGRGGSYNEQFF. CDR3 nucleotide sequence: TGTGCCAGCAGCAGGGACGGCGGGCGGGGGGGAAGCTACAATGAGCAGTTCTTC.